The rows below give T cell receptor beta chains drawn from one sample of a study of T-cell reconstitution after alpha-beta-depleted transplantation in children. From the PCR reads, TCRdb called clonotypes with MiXCR, one entry per CDR3 protein. Seen here are about 220,000 distinct CDR3 sequences, under 20% observed once, and the top ten hold roughly two fifths. The sample was PBMCs, mostly from graft donor cells, taken 360 days after TCRalphabeta/CD19-depleted stem cell transplant. The receptors here all came from a male patient aged 2-9 years who had a stem cell transplant for acute lymphoblastic leukemia, so the T cells may come from the graft donor. The CDR3 runs from the conserved cysteine through the conserved F or W. A D gene is named only where the DNA matches it firmly. Size values are once, few and many counts, or a class for expanded clones, and some rows have none.

CASSFGGVSSYEQYF TGTGCCAGCAGTTTTGGGGGAGTTAGCTCCTACGAGCAGTACTTC TRBJ2-7 . . TRBV28
CASSLDSGRLDEQFF TGTGCCAGCAGCTTAGATAGCGGGAGGTTGGATGAGCAGTTCTTC TRBJ2-1 few TRBD2 TRBV11-3
CASSQGQEAFF TGTGCCAGCAGCCAAGGACAGGAAGCTTTCTTT TRBJ1-1 . . TRBV4-2
CASWGDTLSGNTIYF TGTGCCAGCTGGGGCGACACCTTATCTGGAAACACCATATATTTT TRBJ1-3 few . TRBV12-3/TRBV12-4
CASSESKGWETQYF TGTGCCAGCAGTGAAAGTAAGGGATGGGAGACCCAGTACTTC TRBJ2-5 . . TRBV25-1
CASSARLAGTDTQYF TGTGCCAGCAGCGCTCGACTAGCGGGGACAGATACGCAGTATTTT TRBJ2-3 few TRBD2 TRBV7-2
CSSCWRAGEQFF TGCAGCTCTTGCTGGAGGGCCGGTGAGCAGTTCTTC TRBJ2-1 few . TRBV29-1
CASSLMTGIIEKLFF TGTGCCAGCAGCTTAATGACAGGGATCATTGAAAAACTGTTTTTT TRBJ1-4 few TRBD1 TRBV5-6
CSEGTGVEGREQYF TGCAGCGAAGGGACAGGGGTCGAAGGGCGTGAGCAGTACTTC TRBJ2-7 few TRBD1 TRBV29-1
CASSLATFRDNEQFF TGTGCCAGCAGTTTAGCCACATTCCGGGACAACGAGCAGTTCTTC TRBJ2-1 . . TRBV12-3/TRBV12-4
CSVRTPGEQFF TGCAGCGTTCGGACGCCTGGAGAGCAGTTCTTC TRBJ2-1 . . TRBV29-1
CASSFLAGVNEQFF TGTGCCAGCAGCTTTCTAGCGGGTGTCAATGAGCAGTTCTTC TRBJ2-1 few TRBD2 TRBV7-8
CASSQAVSTEAFF TGTGCCAGCAGCCAAGCGGTGAGCACTGAAGCTTTCTTT TRBJ1-1 . . TRBV3-1
CASSPAREQYF TGTGCCAGCAGTCCGGCTAGGGAGCAGTACTTC TRBJ2-7 . . TRBV6-5
CASSLMSSDEQFF TGTGCCAGCAGCTTAATGTCGAGTGATGAGCAGTTCTTC TRBJ2-1 . . TRBV7-8
CSVQQGRYEQYF TGCAGCGTTCAACAGGGGAGGTACGAGCAGTACTTC TRBJ2-7 . . TRBV29-1
CASSPGTGWEQYF TGTGCCAGCTCACCAGGGACAGGATGGGAGCAGTACTTC TRBJ2-7 many TRBD1 TRBV18
CASSQGTSSYNEQFF TGTGCCAGCAGCCAAGGGACTAGCAGTTACAATGAGCAGTTCTTC TRBJ2-1 few TRBD2 TRBV3-1
CASSDTGHRTDTQYF TGCGCCAGCAGTGATACGGGACACCGCACAGATACGCAGTATTTT TRBJ2-3 . . TRBV10-1
CASSRLHSYEQYF TGTGCCAGCAGCCGCCTGCACTCCTACGAGCAGTACTTC TRBJ2-7 few . TRBV6-1
CASSPPQGGVTDTQYF TGCGCCAGCAGCCCACCCCAGGGGGGAGTCACAGATACGCAGTATTTT TRBJ2-3 . . TRBV5-1
CAWSVGGRPGFSYEQYF TGTGCCTGGAGTGTAGGGGGGCGCCCAGGGTTCTCCTACGAGCAGTACTTC TRBJ2-7 . . TRBV30
CASSYPGTRGGYTF TGTGCCAGCAGCTACCCCGGGACCCGAGGAGGCTACACCTTC TRBJ1-2 many . TRBV9
CASSPQGQLYEQYF TGTGCCAGCAGCCCGCAGGGACAGCTTTACGAGCAGTACTTC TRBJ2-7 . TRBD1 TRBV5-6